The 14 T cell receptor beta chains presented below share a single source sample, sequenced in a study of blood T cell repertoires in COVID-19. Here immunoSEQ multiplex PCR was the method, and the copy in TCRdb shows in-frame clones only, minus some. The sample consists of 150,000 to 200,000 clones, about 83% of them appearing once. The source material was peripheral blood. Receptors originate from a person aged 70 to 80 with COVID-19, enrolled during active disease.

The chain has TRBV7-2 and TRBJ2-3; 8 bases map to TRBD2. The germline gives CDR1 SGHTA, CDR2 FQGNSA. The CDR3 has 15 amino acids. J gave up 5 bases and V 0 bases, and 4 bases lay outside the gene matches. In DNA form, the CDR3 reads TGTGCCAGCAGCTTAGCGGGCGGGGGGCTAGATACGCAGTATTTT. Protein: CASSLAGGGLDTQYF. Combining the CDR3 with reference TRBV7-2 and TRBJ2-3 gives the whole variable domain GAGVSQSPSNKVTEKGKDVELRCDPISGHTALYWYRQSLGQGLEFLIYFQGNSAPDKSGLPSDRFSAERTGGSVSTLTIQRTQQEDSAVYLCASSLAGGGLDTQYFGPGTRLTVL.

V is TRBV5-1 and J is TRBJ2-7, with D hard to call. Trimming stripped 0 bases from V and 2 bases from J, with 12 bases between. CDR1 and CDR2 from the germline V gene are SGHRS and YFSETQ. There are 15 residues in the CDR3. The CDR3 protein is CASSLAPSSTYEQYF. In DNA form, the CDR3 reads TGCGCCAGCAGCTTGGCCCCCTCCTCTACCTACGAGCAGTACTTC.

The CDR3 protein is CASSFFHEQYF. In nucleotides, the CDR3 is TGTGCCAGCAGTTTCTTCCACGAGCAGTACTTC. This rearrangement joins TRBV28 to TRBJ2-7; D uncertain. The V end lost 3 bases, the J end lost 5 bases, and 5 bases lay between the germline ends. This CDR3 has 11 amino acids. CDR1 is MDHEN and CDR2 is SYDVKM in the germline V gene. The variable domain in full, with the rest retrieved from reference TRBV28 and TRBJ2-7, is DVKVTQSSRYLVKRTGEKVFLECVQDMDHENMFWYRQDPGLGLRLIYFSYDVKMKEKGDIPEGYSVSREKKERFSLILESASTNQTSMYLCASSFFHEQYFGPGTRLTVT.

This CDR3 is CASSFWGGGAKTQYF. CDR3 nucleotide sequence: TGTGCCAGCAGCTTTTGGGGCGGGGGGGCGAAGACCCAGTACTTC. The rearrangement links TRBV5-8 to TRBJ2-5, with 9 bases matching TRBD2. The germline V gene has CDR1 SGHTS and CDR2 YDEGEE. The CDR3 spans 15 residues. Germline trimming cut 2 bases from V and 6 bases from J; bases unmatched to any gene: 8.

This clone occurred once. This sequence joins TRBV2 and TRBJ2-5; TRBD2 aligns across 10 bases. The germline V gene encodes CDR1 SNHLY and CDR2 FYNNEI. After removal of 9 bases from V and 5 bases from J, the junction contained 9 bases not matched to a gene. The CDR3 is 14 amino acids. The DNA for the CDR3 is TGTGCCAGAAGTCTAGCGGGAGTTCAGGAGACCCAGTACTTC. Its protein is CARSLAGVQETQYF.

The V call is TRBV6-2 or TRBV6-3, the J call TRBJ2-7; TRBD1 might be the D (6 bases). This CDR3 region has 13 residues. CDR1 is MNHEY, CDR2 SVGEGT, per germline. Between the trimmed V and J ends, which lost 6 bases and 3 bases, there was a span of 12 bases. CDR3: CASSFTGSYEQYF. The CDR3 bases are TGTGCCAGCAGCTTTACAGGGAGCTACGAGCAGTACTTC.

V is TRBV7-2 and J is TRBJ1-2, with D hard to call. V lost 2 bases and J 8 bases, leaving 18 bases between the germline ends. This CDR3 comprises 15 residues. Looked up from germline, CDR1 is SGHTA and CDR2 is FQGNSA. CDR3 region: CASSLRASERWGYTF. In DNA form, the CDR3 reads TGTGCCAGCAGCTTACGTGCTTCAGAAAGATGGGGCTACACCTTC.

This clone was detected only a few times. The CDR3 coding sequence is TGTGCCAGCAGCTTAGGTCGACAGGGGAATTCACCCCTCCACTTT. This translates into CASSLGRQGNSPLHF. The chain joins TRBV7-9 to TRBJ1-6, with 8 bases matching TRBD1. Looked up from germline, CDR1 is SEHNR and CDR2 is FQNEAQ (reference sequence). The CDR3 runs 15 residues. The ends lost 1 base at V and 7 bases at J; junction bases unmatched: 3.

The chain joins TRBV14 to TRBJ1-6; 7 bases match TRBD1. V gave up 5 bases and J gave up 7 bases; unmatched junction bases: 11. CDR1 and CDR2 (germline): SGHDN, FVKESK. The CDR3 has 16 residues. CDR3 sequence reads: CASSDNPGQINSPLHF. The CDR3 DNA reads as TGTGCCAGCAGCGACAATCCGGGACAGATAAATTCACCCCTCCACTTT.

V gene TRBV5-1 combines with J gene TRBJ2-1, with 9 bases that match TRBD1. The germline V gene has CDR1 SGHRS and CDR2 YFSETQ. This CDR3 comprises 20 residues. Trimming cost V 2 bases and J 0 bases; bases outside gene matches: 15. In DNA, the CDR3 is TGCGCCAGCAGCTTTGCGGGACAGGGTTTATTCAGTGGCTCCTACAATGAGCAGTTCTTC. Protein sequence: CASSFAGQGLFSGSYNEQFF.

This chain uses TRBV4-2 with TRBJ2-3, with 9 bases matching TRBD2. Germline V CDR1 and CDR2: LGHNA, YNFKEQ. This CDR3 has 17 amino acids. Losses at the gene ends were 0 bases for V and 2 bases for J; bases not matched to a gene: 6. CDR3 amino acids: CASSQDRASGITDTQYF. CDR3 nucleotides: TGTGCCAGCAGCCAAGATCGGGCTAGCGGGATCACAGATACGCAGTATTTT.

The rearrangement links TRBV30 to TRBJ2-5; D is unresolved. Germline-derived CDR1 and CDR2 are GTSNPN and SVGIG (reference sequence). The CDR3 contains 14 residues. The V and J ends lost 0 bases and 5 bases respectively, with 13 bases between them. CDR3 bases: TGTGCCTGGAGTGTGGTTAGAGGTGGGGAGACCCAGTACTTC. It codes for CAWSVVRGGETQYF.

V usage is TRBV5-1 and J usage is TRBJ2-7, with unresolved D. V was shortened by 0 bases and J by 0 bases, with 7 bases between the two germline ends. The CDR3 sequence is 14 residues long. Germline V gene sequence: CDR1 SGHRS, CDR2 YFSETQ. CDR3 DNA: TGCGCCAGCAGCTTGGGCTCGAGCTCCTACGAGCAGTACTTC. Its translation is CASSLGSSSYEQYF.

V and J are TRBV5-3 and TRBJ2-2; 10 nucleotides agree with TRBD2. TRBV5-3 is filed as an ORF, its function uncertain. Germline trimming cut 0 bases from V and 8 bases from J; bases unmatched to any gene: 13. The CDR3 runs 18 residues. The CDR3, as DNA: TGTGCCAGAAGCTTGGCTCTTCCCTCCAGCGGGGGGGCTGGGGAGCTGTTTTTT. Translated: CARSLALPSSGGAGELFF.